The next 25 T cell receptor beta chains were all read from a single sample in a study of cytomegalovirus exposure and HLA in healthy donors. The table came from immunoSEQ multiplex PCR; TCRdb's copy has only in-frame clones and leaves some out. The table includes some 120,000 clones, 80% to 90% detected once. Sequencing was performed on PBMCs. The receptors were gathered from a woman between 18 and 29 years old in good health and CMV-seronegative.

This sequence joins TRBV2 and TRBJ2-2; D is possibly TRBD1 (6 bases). The germline V gene encodes CDR1 SNHLY and CDR2 FYNNEI. The germline V and J ends were trimmed by 6 bases and 3 bases, with 11 bases remaining between them. The CDR3 has 14 amino acids. CDR3 loop: CASRQGLDTGELFF. The CDR3 DNA follows: TGTGCCAGCAGACAGGGTTTGGACACCGGGGAGCTGTTTTTT.

This clone was found once. The chain couples TRBV21-1 to TRBJ2-7; the D segment call TRBD1 is taken from the table without a DNA check. TRBV21-1 has pseudogene status. The CDR3 is made up of 17 amino acids. CDR3 nucleotides: TGTGCCAGCCCTAACGATAAACAGGGAATTGCTTTTTACGAGCAGTACTTC. Translation gives CASPNDKQGIAFYEQYF.

The chain has TRBV4-3 and TRBJ2-1; D perhaps matches TRBD1 (6 bases). V lost 0 bases and J 5 bases, leaving 17 bases between the germline ends. Germline CDR1 reads LGHNA; CDR2 reads YSLEER. The CDR3 loop spans 17 amino acids. The CDR3 protein is CASSQDWRQVIDNEQFF. In nucleotides, the CDR3 is TGCGCCAGCAGCCAAGATTGGAGACAGGTGATAGACAATGAGCAGTTCTTC.

This rearrangement joins TRBV7-6 to TRBJ2-5; 7 positions agree with TRBD1. This CDR3 region has 13 residues. The germline V gene has CDR1 SGHVS and CDR2 FNYEAQ. V lost 6 bases and J lost 7; bases outside the gene matches: 8. The CDR3: CASRSTGNPTQYF. In DNA, the CDR3 is TGTGCCAGCAGGTCGACAGGGAATCCGACCCAGTACTTC.

This clone was observed a single time. The chain uses TRBV18 and TRBJ2-1; the D is unclear. The CDR3 spans 13 residues. In germline, CDR1 is KGHSH, CDR2 LQKENI. V gave up 5 bases and J gave up 4 bases, with 9 bases separating them. The CDR3 nucleotides read TGTGCCAGCTCAGTCTACCGGTACAATGAGCAGTTCTTC. The encoded protein is CASSVYRYNEQFF. Combining the CDR3 with reference TRBV18 and TRBJ2-1 gives the whole variable domain NAGVMQNPRHLVRRRGQEARLRCSPMKGHSHVYWYRQLPEEGLKFMVYLQKENIIDESGMPKERFSAEFPKEGPSILRIQQVVRGDSAAYFCASSVYRYNEQFFGPGTRLTVL.

The chain has TRBV4-1 and TRBJ2-3; 7 bases line up with TRBD2. The germline V gene has CDR1 MGHRA and CDR2 YSYEKL. The V segment lost 4 bases and the J segment 3 bases; nucleotides outside the gene matches: 7. The CDR3 runs to 15 residues. For the CDR3, the DNA is TGCGCCAGCAGCCCCGGGACTATGGTAACAGATACGCAGTATTTT. The encoded protein is CASSPGTMVTDTQYF.

V usage is TRBV5-6 and J usage is TRBJ1-1, with a tentative D call TRBD1 (5 bases). The V and J ends lost 3 bases and 3 bases respectively, with 21 bases between them. The germline gives CDR1 SGHDT, CDR2 YYEEEE. The CDR3 runs 17 residues. CDR3 coding DNA: TGTGCCAGCAGCTCCATAGTTAGCTGGGGGGTACACACTGAAGCTTTCTTT. This encodes CASSSIVSWGVHTEAFF.

In its sample, this clone was seen once. The same CDR3 arises from other DNA sequences in this sample as well. This chain connects TRBV6-5 to TRBJ1-5; maybe TRBD1 (5 bases). Per the germline V gene, CDR1 is MNHEY and CDR2 is SVGAGI. Trimming pared 3 bases from V and 7 bases from J, leaving 13 bases between. This CDR3 is built from 14 residues. This chain's CDR3 is CASSYGGGGQPQHF. CDR3 nucleotide sequence: TGTGCCAGCAGTTATGGGGGAGGCGGACAGCCCCAGCATTTT.

This clone was seen once. The genes are TRBV5-6 and TRBJ2-2, with TRBD1 identical over 7 bases. The CDR3 totals 13 residues. CDR1 and CDR2 (germline): SGHDT, YYEEEE. V lost 4 bases to trimming and J lost 7 bases; unmatched junction nucleotides: 4. Here the CDR3 reads CASSLTGSGELFF. DNA of the CDR3: TGTGCCAGCAGCCTGACAGGGAGCGGGGAGCTGTTTTTT.

The rearrangement uses TRBV28 and TRBJ1-5; D possibly corresponds to TRBD1 (6 bases). CDR1 and CDR2 (germline): MDHEN, SYDVKM. The CDR3 has 18 amino acids. Trimming removed 6 bases at V and 3 bases at J, with 24 bases between. CDR3 protein: CASSLLRGGAKTNQPQHF. The DNA for the CDR3 is TGTGCCAGCAGCCTCCTCCGAGGGGGTGCGAAAACCAATCAGCCCCAGCATTTT.

The chain uses TRBV19 and TRBJ1-1; 10 bases match TRBD1. The CDR3 has 15 residues. The germline V gene encodes CDR1 LNHDA and CDR2 SQIVND (reference sequence). Trimming at V came to 4 bases and at J to 1 base, leaving 3 bases not matched to a gene. CDR3 residues: CASSRGQGRNTEAFF. As DNA, the CDR3 is TGTGCCAGTAGTAGGGGACAGGGGAGGAACACTGAAGCTTTCTTT.

The chain is built from TRBV30 and TRBJ1-2, with 9 bases fitting TRBD1. The V and J ends lost 2 bases and 4 bases, in that order; junction bases with no gene match: 8. The length of the CDR3 is 15 residues. CDR1 and CDR2 (germline): GTSNPN, SVGIG (reference sequence). Written as DNA, the CDR3 is TGTGCCTGGAGTAGGGACAGGGTAACCCCCTATGGCTACACCTTC. This codes for CAWSRDRVTPYGYTF.

The chain links TRBV15 to TRBJ1-5; D perhaps matches TRBD1 (5 bases). The CDR3 spans 14 residues. CDR1 is LNHNV, CDR2 YYDKDF, per germline (reference sequence). Trimming shortened V by 4 bases and J by 5 bases, and 12 bases separated the two germline ends. CDR3: CATSISGGYQPQHF. The CDR3 coding sequence is TGTGCCACCAGCATTTCGGGGGGGTATCAGCCCCAGCATTTT.

The chain joins TRBV28 to TRBJ1-2; TRBD1 is a possible D gene (6 bases). The V end lost 1 base, the J end lost 4 bases, and 10 bases lay between the germline ends. The germline gives CDR1 MDHEN, CDR2 SYDVKM. CDR3 length: 14 amino acids. As DNA, the CDR3 is TGTGCCAGCAGTTTATACCAGGGGACCTATGGCTACACCTTC. This gives the protein CASSLYQGTYGYTF.

The chain combines TRBV7-9 with TRBJ2-7; 7 bases line up with TRBD1. The CDR3 has 13 residues. CDR1 and CDR2 from the germline V gene are SEHNR and FQNEAQ (reference sequence). V lost 4 bases to trimming and J lost 2 bases; unmatched junction nucleotides: 2. The CDR3 nucleotides read TGTGCCAGCAGCTGGGACAGCCCCTACGAGCAGTACTTC. This sequence encodes CASSWDSPYEQYF.

V usage is TRBV29-1 and J usage is TRBJ2-3, with D perhaps TRBD2 (5 bases). Trimming took off 5 bases at V and 6 bases at J, with 15 bases between the two ends. Germline V gene sequence: CDR1 SQVTM, CDR2 ANQGSEA. This CDR3 contains 13 residues. CDR3 sequence (DNA): TGCAGCGTTCGAACGGGGATCGGGGATACGCAGTATTTT. As protein: CSVRTGIGDTQYF.

V gene TRBV7-8 combines with J gene TRBJ1-5, with 7 bases identical to TRBD1. The germline gives CDR1 SGHVS, CDR2 FQNEAQ. Trimming took 1 base from V and 9 from J; bases not matched to a gene: 9. The CDR3 sequence is 15 residues long. As DNA, the CDR3 is TGTGCCAGCAGCTTAGGAGGAACAGGGGAACGGCCCCAGCATTTT. Amino acids: CASSLGGTGERPQHF.

This clone was seen once. The chain links TRBV7-9 to TRBJ1-2; D gene uncertain. Trimming pared 1 base from V and 2 bases from J, leaving 8 bases between. CDR3 length: 14 amino acids. Germline lookup yields CDR1 SEHNR and CDR2 FQNEAQ (reference sequence). This CDR3 is CASSLDAENYGYTF. The CDR3 DNA follows: TGTGCCAGCAGCTTAGATGCGGAGAACTATGGCTACACCTTC. The entire variable domain, with the rest obtained from reference TRBV7-9 and TRBJ1-2, is as follows: DTGVSQNPRHKITKRGQNVTFRCDPISEHNRLYWYRQTLGQGPEFLTYFQNEAQLEKSRLLSDRFSAERPKGSFSTLEIQRTEQGDSAMYLCASSLDAENYGYTFGSGTRLTVV.

CDR3 loop: CATIRTARLIAGGNTGELFF. The CDR3 bases are TGTGCCACTATTCGGACAGCCAGACTTATAGCGGGAGGGAACACCGGGGAGCTGTTTTTT. V is TRBV19 and J is TRBJ2-2, with TRBD2 identical over 10 bases. The CDR3 length is 20 residues. With V trimmed by 10 bases and J by 1 base, 21 bases remained unmatched. Germline CDR1 LNHDA, CDR2 SQIVND (reference sequence).

V gene TRBV11-2 combines with J gene TRBJ2-3; 7 bases agree with TRBD1. This CDR3 is built from 13 residues. Germline lookup yields CDR1 SGHAT and CDR2 FQNNGV. With 5 bases clipped from V and 4 bases from J, the junction kept 3 bases outside the gene matches. The CDR3: CASSMTGPDTQYF. The CDR3 bases are TGTGCCAGCAGCATGACAGGGCCAGATACGCAGTATTTT.

The J gene is TRBJ2-3, the V gene TRBV4-2, with 8 bases matching TRBD2. Germline V gene lookup returns CDR1 LGHNA and CDR2 YNFKEQ. This CDR3 contains 16 residues. Trimming took 2 bases from V and 5 from J; bases not matched to a gene: 9. For the CDR3, the DNA is TGTGCCAGCAGCCAACTTAGCGGGAAATCGATAGATACGCAGTATTTT. Translating it yields CASSQLSGKSIDTQYF.

This clone appeared a single time. The chain links TRBV7-9 to TRBJ2-3, with TRBD2 identical over 10 bases. Losses at the gene ends were 5 bases for V and 2 bases for J; bases not matched to a gene: 4. Germline V gene data show CDR1 as SEHNR and CDR2 as FQNEAQ (reference sequence). The CDR3 has 15 amino acids. The CDR3 coding sequence is TGTGCCAGCAGCATAACTAGCGGGGTCACAGATACGCAGTATTTT. Residues: CASSITSGVTDTQYF.

This clone has only a few counts. This chain uses TRBV6-6 with TRBJ1-6; D unresolved. Germline CDR1 MNHNY, CDR2 SVGAGI (reference sequence). The CDR3 loop spans 14 amino acids. V gave up 5 bases and J gave up 7 bases, with 12 bases separating them. CDR3 loop: CASSQTPANSPLHF. As DNA, the CDR3 is TGTGCCAGCAGTCAGACACCGGCCAATTCACCCCTCCACTTT.

The chain recombines TRBV15 with TRBJ2-2; D possibly corresponds to TRBD2 (5 bases). The germline CDR1 and CDR2 sequences are LNHNV and YYDKDF (reference sequence). Trimming stripped 5 bases from V and 0 bases from J, with 13 bases between. The CDR3 is 16 residues long. CDR3 DNA sequence: TGTGCCACCAGCCGATCGAGGGTTCCGAACACCGGGGAGCTGTTTTTT. Protein sequence: CATSRSRVPNTGELFF.

This clone was recorded once. The chain links TRBV27 to TRBJ2-2; 12 bases align to TRBD2. V lost 6 bases to trimming and J lost 4 bases; unmatched junction nucleotides: 3. The CDR3 is 15 residues long. Per the germline V gene, CDR1 is MNHEY and CDR2 is SMNVEV (reference sequence). CDR3 coding DNA: TGTGCCAGCAGAACGGGACTAGCGGGCACCGGGGAGCTGTTTTTT. Translating gives CASRTGLAGTGELFF.